The 15 T cell receptor beta chains reported below all come from one sample, sequenced in a study of cytomegalovirus exposure and HLA in healthy donors (TCRdb year 2017). The method behind the library was the immunoSEQ multiplex PCR assay. The multiplex PCR relied on a mix of 60 forward primers for TCR Vbeta segments and 13 reverse primers for TCR Jbeta segments. The source is immuneACCESS, and TCRdb retained only in-frame sequences with V and J called. Part of the clones is not carried over; for the studies checked, unresolved V genes explain less than half of this, and the remainder is unexplained. This sample holds about 180,000 clones; almost 80% were observed only once. 1.3% of the sample is taken by the ten largest. Source material: PBMCs. These receptors all stem from a man aged 25-45 years in good health and CMV-seronegative.

V usage is TRBV19 and J usage is TRBJ2-1; 9 bases are a match to TRBD2. V lost 5 bases, J lost 7 bases, and 12 bases stayed unmatched. The germline V gene has CDR1 LNHDA and CDR2 SQIVND (reference sequence). The length of the CDR3 is 16 residues. CDR3 bases: TGTGCCAGTAGTTCTGTAGCGGGAGAGATGGGGAATGAGCAGTTCTTC. Its protein is CASSSVAGEMGNEQFF.

The rearrangement uses TRBV27 and TRBJ1-5; D remains unclear. Looked up from germline, CDR1 is MNHEY and CDR2 is SMNVEV (reference sequence). Trimming pared 6 bases from V and 8 bases from J, leaving 17 bases between. The CDR3 is made up of 14 amino acids. CDR3 loop: CASRVEEVKEPQHF. CDR3 coding DNA: TGTGCCAGCAGGGTGGAGGAGGTAAAGGAGCCCCAGCATTTT.

There are a few counts of this clone. V is TRBV19 and J is TRBJ1-5; TRBD1 is a possible D gene (6 bases). V was trimmed by 3 bases and J by 4 bases, leaving 13 bases between them. CDR1 and CDR2 (germline): LNHDA, SQIVND (reference sequence). The CDR3 length is 15 residues. This CDR3 reads CASSMRQVGNQPQHF. The CDR3 coding sequence is TGTGCCAGTAGTATGAGACAGGTAGGAAATCAGCCCCAGCATTTT.

The chain is built from TRBV2 and TRBJ2-7; no firm D call. The CDR3 covers 10 residues. CDR1 SNHLY and CDR2 FYNNEI come from the germline V gene. The V end was cut by 6 bases, the J end by 5 bases, with 5 bases between. The CDR3 nucleotides are TGTGCCAGCAGCCAGAACGAGCAGTACTTC. Translating it yields CASSQNEQYF.

The rearrangement links TRBV29-1 to TRBJ2-7, with D possibly matching TRBD1 (7 bases). Germline V gene data show CDR1 as SQVTM and CDR2 as ANQGSEA. The V and J ends lost 7 bases and 4 bases respectively, with 20 bases between them. The CDR3 length is 14 residues. CDR3 in DNA: TGCAGCGCTAACTCAGGGGGAGGAAAATACGAGCAGTACTTC. As protein: CSANSGGGKYEQYF.

A single count supports this clone. The chain uses TRBV4-3 and TRBJ2-1; TRBD2 is a possible D gene (7 bases). In germline, CDR1 is LGHNA, CDR2 YSLEER. CDR3 length: 18 amino acids. V dropped 2 bases and J dropped 1 base, with 18 bases sitting between them. CDR3 in DNA: TGCGCCAGCAGCCAAAAGAGGGGGGGGGTCACTTCCTACAATGAGCAGTTCTTC. Translated, it gives CASSQKRGGVTSYNEQFF.

The chain has TRBV9 and TRBJ2-5; D is uncertain. Between the trimmed V and J ends, which lost 0 bases and 5 bases, there was a span of 11 bases. The CDR3 runs to 14 residues. Germline CDR1 and CDR2: SGDLS and YYNGEE. In nucleotides, the CDR3 is TGTGCCAGCAGCGTAGGGCTCACCGTGGAGACCCAGTACTTC. The encoded protein is CASSVGLTVETQYF.

The rearrangement uses TRBV5-1 and TRBJ2-2, with a possible D match to TRBD1 (6 bases). V was pared by 4 bases and J by 1 base, with 8 bases between. The germline V gene has CDR1 SGHRS and CDR2 YFSETQ. This CDR3 is 14 amino acids long. The CDR3 is CASSLDRNTGELFF. As DNA, the CDR3 is TGCGCCAGCAGCCTGGACAGGAACACCGGGGAGCTGTTTTTT.

The V gene is TRBV7-2, the J gene TRBJ2-3; weak D call: TRBD1 (6 bases). CDR3 length: 12 residues. Looked up from germline, CDR1 is SGHTA and CDR2 is FQGNSA. V lost 4 bases and J 8 bases, leaving 10 bases between the germline ends. In DNA form, the CDR3 reads TGTGCCAGCAGCTCAGGGGTGGGTACGCAGTATTTT. As protein: CASSSGVGTQYF.

V usage is TRBV6-4 and J usage is TRBJ2-3, with 8 bases that match TRBD2. The CDR3 totals 16 residues. The V gene's germline CDR1 is MRHNA and CDR2 SNTAGT. After removal of 1 base from V and 4 bases from J, the junction contained 7 bases not matched to a gene. CDR3 nucleotides: TGTGCCAGCAGTGACTACTCGGGAGGGCCGGCAGATACGCAGTATTTT. This gives the protein CASSDYSGGPADTQYF.

The chain recombines TRBV7-2 with TRBJ2-7; 9 bases map to TRBD2. CDR1 is SGHTA and CDR2 is FQGNSA in the germline V gene. J gave up 5 bases and V 2 bases, and 4 bases lay outside the gene matches. There are 14 residues in the CDR3. CDR3 region: CASSLFASGNEQYF. Here the CDR3 DNA reads TGTGCCAGCAGCTTATTCGCTAGCGGGAACGAGCAGTACTTC. Combining the CDR3 with reference TRBV7-2 and TRBJ2-7 gives the whole variable domain GAGVSQSPSNKVTEKGKDVELRCDPISGHTALYWYRQSLGQGLEFLIYFQGNSAPDKSGLPSDRFSAERTGGSVSTLTIQRTQQEDSAVYLCASSLFASGNEQYFGPGTRLTVT.

V and J are TRBV30 and TRBJ1-4; 8 bases align to TRBD1. CDR1 is GTSNPN, CDR2 SVGIG, per germline (reference sequence). The CDR3 contains 16 residues. V was pared by 2 bases and J by 10 bases, with 15 bases of the junction left unmatched. This CDR3 is CAWSRGQQGGSGKLFF. The CDR3 DNA sequence: TGTGCCTGGAGTCGAGGCCAACAGGGGGGAAGTGGAAAACTGTTTTTT.

This clone was counted between two and nine times. CDR3 nucleotides: TGTGCCATCAGTGAGTCGACAGGGCCTGGAAACACCATATATTTT. The encoded protein is CAISESTGPGNTIYF. This chain uses TRBV10-3 with TRBJ1-3, with 7 bases that match TRBD1. J gave up 2 bases and V 0 bases, and 1 base lay outside the gene matches. The CDR3 is made up of 15 amino acids. The germline gives CDR1 ENHRY, CDR2 SYGVKD.

This chain connects TRBV4-1 to TRBJ2-4; TRBD1 matches at 11 bases. Per the germline V gene, CDR1 is MGHRA and CDR2 is YSYEKL. This CDR3 spans 16 amino acids. Unmatched junction bases numbered 8, after V lost 2 bases and J lost 8 bases. The DNA for the CDR3 is TGCGCCAGCAGCCAACCAAGCCGGGACAGGGGGGACATTCAGTACTTC. Translated: CASSQPSRDRGDIQYF.

The chain uses TRBV7-9 and TRBJ2-7; D might be TRBD1 (5 bases). V lost 1 base and J lost 4, with 14 bases in between. CDR1 is SEHNR and CDR2 is FQNEAQ in the germline V gene (reference sequence). The CDR3 has 15 residues. The CDR3 region has the DNA TGTGCCAGCAGCTTAGACGTACGAGCAGGGTACGAGCAGTACTTC. Amino acids: CASSLDVRAGYEQYF.